This TCR beta chain was obtained from a study of blood T cell repertoires in COVID-19. Unmatched junction bases numbered 5, after V lost 3 bases and J lost 1 base. The CDR3 covers 15 residues. From germline, CDR1 is SGHTA and CDR2 FQGNSA. Using immunoSEQ multiplex PCR, the repertoire was profiled, and TCRdb retains in-frame clones only, with some absent. The sample includes 150,000 to 200,000 clones, about 90% seen only once; the top ten take roughly 2.5%. The chain joins TRBV7-2 to TRBJ2-5; TRBD2 aligns across 7 bases. The specimen sequenced was peripheral blood. The origin of this receptor is a man aged 40-50 years with active or convalescent COVID-19. CDR3 DNA: TGTGCCAGCAGCTTCTCCGGGGGGATCCAAGAGACCCAGTACTTC. Amino acid sequence: CASSFSGGIQETQYF.